One and the same sample provided the 17 T cell receptor beta chains below, sequenced in a study of blood T cell repertoires in COVID-19. The assay was immunoSEQ multiplex PCR, and TCRdb's table has in-frame clones only and misses some. Of about 130,000 clones in the sample, under 85% are singletons; the top ten hold 12%. What was sequenced was peripheral blood. The source of these receptors is a man between 60 and 70 years old with acute or convalescent COVID-19.

The CDR3 coding sequence is TGTGCCAGCAGCCCTCCTGGACAGGGTGAACAGTTCTTC. Translating gives CASSPPGQGEQFF. J is TRBJ2-1 and V is TRBV7-3; 8 bases agree with TRBD1. J was trimmed by 13 bases and V by 5 bases; bases with no gene match: 10. The CDR3 runs to 13 residues. Per the germline V gene, CDR1 is SGHTA and CDR2 is FQGTGA.

The chain couples TRBV7-8 to TRBJ1-6; D is perhaps TRBD1 (6 bases). This CDR3 spans 17 amino acids. Trimming stripped 4 bases from V and 0 bases from J, with 13 bases between. Germline CDR1 is SGHVS and CDR2 is FQNEAQ. The CDR3: CASSYRQASSYNSPLHF. CDR3 bases: TGTGCCAGCAGCTACAGACAGGCGAGCTCCTATAATTCACCCCTCCACTTT.

The chain links TRBV24-1 to TRBJ1-2; 7 nucleotides align to TRBD1. Germline CDR1 KGHDR, CDR2 SFDVKD. With V trimmed by 7 bases and J by 1 base, 14 bases remained unmatched. The length of the CDR3 is 17 residues. The CDR3 nucleotides read TGTGCCACCAGCCCGAAGACGACAGGGTCATATAACTATGGCTACACCTTC. This sequence encodes CATSPKTTGSYNYGYTF.

This clone is a singleton in its sample. CDR3 region: CASSLGLALSSYNEQFF. For the CDR3, the DNA is TGTGCCAGCAGCTTGGGACTAGCGCTTAGCTCCTACAATGAGCAGTTCTTC. The chain joins TRBV5-6 to TRBJ2-1; TRBD2 matches 8 bases. This CDR3 is built from 17 residues. CDR1 and CDR2 from the germline V gene are SGHDT and YYEEEE. Trimming removed 0 bases from V and 0 bases from J; junction bases left unmatched: 5.

A single count supports this clone. This sequence joins TRBV28 and TRBJ1-4, with D perhaps matching TRBD1 (5 bases). The ends were cut back, 2 bases at V and 7 bases at J, with 11 bases in the middle. CDR1 and CDR2 from the germline V gene are MDHEN and SYDVKM. This CDR3 spans 14 amino acids. The CDR3 DNA follows: TGTGCCAGCAGTTTAGCAGGGTTTAGTGAAAAACTGTTTTTT. This sequence encodes CASSLAGFSEKLFF.

The chain carries TRBV4-1 and TRBJ1-2; D is ambiguous. The V gene lost 0 bases and the J gene lost 3 bases, with 11 bases spanning the gap. Germline V gives CDR1 MGHRA, CDR2 YSYEKL. The CDR3 runs to 15 residues. CDR3 bases: TGCGCCAGCAGCCAAGAGATCCGGTACGACTATGGCTACACCTTC. This codes for CASSQEIRYDYGYTF.

The chain couples TRBV10-3 to TRBJ1-3, with TRBD1 as a possible D gene (6 bases). V was trimmed by 10 bases and J by 0 bases, leaving 13 bases between them. The CDR3 extends over 14 amino acids. Looked up from germline, CDR1 is ENHRY and CDR2 is SYGVKD. The CDR3 DNA reads as TGTGCCAGACAGGCGCCGAGCTCTGGAAACACCATATATTTT. As protein: CARQAPSSGNTIYF.

V is TRBV19 and J is TRBJ1-5; TRBD1 might be the D (5 bases). Germline assignment: CDR1 LNHDA and CDR2 SQIVND (reference sequence). Trimming took 5 bases from V and 5 from J, leaving 16 bases between them. The CDR3 has 15 amino acids. CDR3 amino acids: CASSPARVGDQPQHF. CDR3 in DNA: TGTGCCAGTAGTCCAGCCAGGGTTGGTGATCAGCCCCAGCATTTT.

V and J are TRBV29-1 and TRBJ1-1; D uncertain. Germline CDR1 SQVTM, CDR2 ANQGSEA. Between the trimmed V and J ends, which lost 1 base and 4 bases, there was a span of 13 bases. The CDR3 has 14 residues. CDR3 residues: CSVEARFGGTEAFF. The CDR3 nucleotides read TGCAGCGTTGAAGCGAGGTTCGGTGGCACTGAAGCTTTCTTT.

This sequence joins TRBV28 and TRBJ2-3; TRBD2 might be the D (6 bases). Trimming shortened V by 6 bases and J by 1 base, and 20 bases separated the two germline ends. Germline V CDR1 and CDR2: MDHEN, SYDVKM. CDR3 size: 17 residues. The CDR3 protein is CASSTPGGRAGTDTQYF. In DNA form, the CDR3 reads TGTGCCAGCAGCACCCCCGGGGGTAGGGCCGGCACAGATACGCAGTATTTT.

The V call is TRBV7-8, the J call TRBJ2-1; D is unclear. There are 14 residues in the CDR3. V lost 0 bases, J lost 3 bases, and 6 bases lay in between. Germline V gene data show CDR1 as SGHVS and CDR2 as FQNEAQ. In DNA form, the CDR3 reads TGTGCCAGCAGCTTAGCTCAGTACTACAATGAGCAGTTCTTC. As protein: CASSLAQYYNEQFF.

CDR3 in amino acids: CASSPGGTGDLRDGYTF. CDR3 DNA sequence: TGTGCCAGCAGCCCAGGGGGGACAGGGGACCTCCGGGATGGCTACACCTTC. The chain uses TRBV28 and TRBJ1-2; 10 bases match TRBD1. Trimming removed 6 bases from V and 6 bases from J; junction bases left unmatched: 16. The CDR3 covers 17 residues. The germline gives CDR1 MDHEN, CDR2 SYDVKM.

This clone was counted a few times. This chain uses TRBV7-3 with TRBJ2-1; TRBD2 matches at 8 bases. V was clipped by 6 bases and J by 10 bases; unmatched bases: 11. CDR1 and CDR2 (germline): SGHTA, FQGTGA. The CDR3 has 14 amino acids. As DNA, the CDR3 is TGTGCCAGCAGGGCCCGGGAGGGGTTTCGGGAGCAGTTCTTC. Translated, it gives CASRAREGFREQFF.

The chain joins TRBV30 to TRBJ2-3; weak D call: TRBD2 (5 bases). V gave up 4 bases and J gave up 2 bases, with 16 bases separating them. The germline V gene has CDR1 GTSNPN and CDR2 SVGIG (reference sequence). The CDR3 runs 15 residues. The CDR3 region is CAWMPFGLHTDTQYF. The CDR3 DNA reads TGTGCCTGGATGCCGTTTGGACTGCACACAGATACGCAGTATTTT. Together with reference TRBV30 and TRBJ2-3, the CDR3 gives the full variable domain: SQTIHQWPATLVQPVGSPLSLECTVEGTSNPNLYWYRQAAGRGLQLLFYSVGIGQISSEVPQNLSASRPQDRQFILSSKKLLLSDSGFYLCAWMPFGLHTDTQYFGPGTRLTVL.

This chain joins TRBV11-2 and TRBJ1-3; D call uncertain. The V gene's germline CDR1 is SGHAT and CDR2 FQNNGV. This CDR3 comprises 12 residues. V was shortened by 5 bases and J by 5 bases, with 7 bases between the two germline ends. The CDR3 nucleotides read TGTGCCAGCAGCGACTTCAGAAACACCATATATTTT. It is translated as CASSDFRNTIYF.

This clone was counted a single time. This chain joins TRBV19 and TRBJ2-5; TRBD2 is a possible D gene (6 bases). CDR1 and CDR2 from the germline V gene are LNHDA and SQIVND (reference sequence). Trimming took off 5 bases at V and 4 bases at J, with 17 bases between the two ends. This CDR3 comprises 15 residues. CDR3 sequence reads: CASSDRGGAGETQYF. CDR3 sequence (DNA): TGTGCCAGTAGTGATAGGGGCGGGGCAGGAGAGACCCAGTACTTC. The complete variable domain, with remaining parts taken from reference TRBV19 and TRBJ2-5, reads DGGITQSPKYLFRKEGQNVTLSCEQNLNHDAMYWYRQDPGQGLRLIYYSQIVNDFQKGDIAEGYSVSREKKESFPLTVTSAQKNPTAFYLCASSDRGGAGETQYFGPGTRLLVL.

V gene TRBV28 combines with J gene TRBJ1-2; 7 nucleotides match TRBD1. There are 13 residues in the CDR3. With V trimmed by 2 bases and J by 8 bases, 5 bases remained unmatched. Germline CDR1 MDHEN, CDR2 SYDVKM. The CDR3 sequence is CASSLGQALGYTF. In DNA form, the CDR3 reads TGTGCCAGCAGTTTAGGACAGGCCCTAGGCTACACCTTC.